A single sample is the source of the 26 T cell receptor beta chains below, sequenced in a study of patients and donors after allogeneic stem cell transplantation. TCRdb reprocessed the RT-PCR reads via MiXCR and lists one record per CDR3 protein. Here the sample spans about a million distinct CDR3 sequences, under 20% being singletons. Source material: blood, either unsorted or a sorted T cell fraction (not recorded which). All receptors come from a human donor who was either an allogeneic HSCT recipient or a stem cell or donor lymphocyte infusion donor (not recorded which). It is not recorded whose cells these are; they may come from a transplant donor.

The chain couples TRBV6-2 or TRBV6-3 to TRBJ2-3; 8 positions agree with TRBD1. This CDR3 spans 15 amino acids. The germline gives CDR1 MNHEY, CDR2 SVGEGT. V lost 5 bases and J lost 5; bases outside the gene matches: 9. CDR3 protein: CASSHTRQGRDTQYF. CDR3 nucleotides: TGTGCCAGCAGTCACACGAGACAGGGGAGAGATACGCAGTATTTT.

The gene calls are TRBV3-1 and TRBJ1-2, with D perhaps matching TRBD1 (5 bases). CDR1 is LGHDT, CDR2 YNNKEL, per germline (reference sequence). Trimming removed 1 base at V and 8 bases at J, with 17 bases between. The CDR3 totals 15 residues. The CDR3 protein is CASSQVARVSDGYTF. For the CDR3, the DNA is TGTGCCAGCAGCCAAGTCGCCAGGGTATCGGACGGCTACACCTTC.

CDR3 amino acids: CASSSKDGSSSGANVLTF. The CDR3 DNA is TGCGCCAGCAGCTCCAAGGACGGCTCTTCCTCTGGGGCCAACGTCCTGACTTTC. V and J are TRBV5-1 and TRBJ2-6, with D uncertain. The CDR3 extends over 18 amino acids. The V and J ends lost 3 bases and 0 bases respectively, with 16 bases between them. Germline CDR1 SGHRS, CDR2 YFSETQ.

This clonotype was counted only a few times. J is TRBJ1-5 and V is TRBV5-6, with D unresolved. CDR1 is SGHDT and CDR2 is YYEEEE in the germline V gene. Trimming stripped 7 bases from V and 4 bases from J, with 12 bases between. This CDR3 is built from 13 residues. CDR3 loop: CASGRLRNQPQHF. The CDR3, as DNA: TGTGCCAGCGGGCGACTGAGAAATCAGCCCCAGCATTTT.

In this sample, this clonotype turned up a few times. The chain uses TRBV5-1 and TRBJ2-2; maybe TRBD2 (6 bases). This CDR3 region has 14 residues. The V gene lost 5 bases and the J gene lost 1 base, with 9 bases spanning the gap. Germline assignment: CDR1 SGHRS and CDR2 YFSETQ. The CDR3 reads CASRGTLNTGELFF. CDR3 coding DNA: TGCGCCAGCAGAGGGACTCTGAACACCGGGGAGCTGTTTTTT.

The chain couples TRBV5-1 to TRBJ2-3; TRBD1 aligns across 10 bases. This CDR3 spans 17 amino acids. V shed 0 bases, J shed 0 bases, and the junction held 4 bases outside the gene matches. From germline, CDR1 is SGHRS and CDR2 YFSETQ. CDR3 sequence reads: CASSLEGQGTSTDTQYF. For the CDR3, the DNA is TGCGCCAGCAGCTTGGAGGGACAGGGGACGAGCACAGATACGCAGTATTTT.

The CDR3 loop is CASSEMGYNEQFF. CDR3 in DNA: TGTGCCAGCAGTGAGATGGGATACAATGAGCAGTTCTTC. The chain recombines TRBV25-1 with TRBJ2-1; D uncertain. The CDR3 is made up of 13 amino acids. The V gene's germline CDR1 is MGHDK and CDR2 SYGVNS. V was cut by 3 bases and J by 4 bases, with 7 bases left in between.

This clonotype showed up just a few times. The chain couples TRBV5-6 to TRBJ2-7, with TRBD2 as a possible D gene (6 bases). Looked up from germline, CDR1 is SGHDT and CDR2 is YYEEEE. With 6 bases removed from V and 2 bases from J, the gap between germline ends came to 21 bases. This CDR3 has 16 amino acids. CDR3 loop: CASTKSSGTRAYEQYF. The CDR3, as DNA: TGTGCCAGCACCAAAAGTTCGGGGACTCGAGCCTACGAGCAGTACTTC.

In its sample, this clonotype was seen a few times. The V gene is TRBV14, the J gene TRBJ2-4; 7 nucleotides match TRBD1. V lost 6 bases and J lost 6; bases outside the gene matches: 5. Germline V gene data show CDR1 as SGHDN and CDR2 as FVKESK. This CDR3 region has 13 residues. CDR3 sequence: CASSPNRGNIQYF. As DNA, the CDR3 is TGTGCCAGCAGTCCTAACAGGGGAAACATTCAGTACTTC.

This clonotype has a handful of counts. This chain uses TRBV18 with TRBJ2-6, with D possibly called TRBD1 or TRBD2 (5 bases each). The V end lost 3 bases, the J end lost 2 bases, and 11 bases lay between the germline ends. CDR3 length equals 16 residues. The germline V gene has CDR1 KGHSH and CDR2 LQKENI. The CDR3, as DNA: TGTGCCAGCTCACCTTACGGGGCCCCTGGGGCCAACGTCCTGACTTTC. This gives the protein CASSPYGAPGANVLTF.

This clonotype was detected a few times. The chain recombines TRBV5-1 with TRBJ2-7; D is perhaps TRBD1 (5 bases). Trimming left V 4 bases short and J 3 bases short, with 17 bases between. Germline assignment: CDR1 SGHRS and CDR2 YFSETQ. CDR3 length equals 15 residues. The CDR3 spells CASSDGHEPLYEQYF. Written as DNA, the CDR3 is TGCGCCAGCAGCGACGGACACGAACCCCTCTACGAGCAGTACTTC.

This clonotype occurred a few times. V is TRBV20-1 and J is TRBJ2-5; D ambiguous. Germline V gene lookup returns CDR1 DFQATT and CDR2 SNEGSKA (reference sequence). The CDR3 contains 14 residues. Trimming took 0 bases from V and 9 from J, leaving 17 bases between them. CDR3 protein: CSARESAGHRAQYF. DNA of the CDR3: TGCAGTGCTAGAGAGTCCGCAGGCCATCGGGCCCAGTACTTC.

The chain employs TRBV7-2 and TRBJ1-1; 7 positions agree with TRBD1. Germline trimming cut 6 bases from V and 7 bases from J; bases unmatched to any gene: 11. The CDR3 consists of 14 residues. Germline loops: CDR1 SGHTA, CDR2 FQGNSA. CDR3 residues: CASRKTGESFEAFF. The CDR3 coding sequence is TGTGCCAGCAGGAAAACAGGGGAGAGTTTTGAAGCTTTCTTT.

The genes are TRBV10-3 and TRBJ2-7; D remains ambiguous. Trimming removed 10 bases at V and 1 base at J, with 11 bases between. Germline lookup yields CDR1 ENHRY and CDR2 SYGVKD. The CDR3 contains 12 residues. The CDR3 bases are TGTGCCAGTAACGACCAGTCCTACGAGCAGTACTTC. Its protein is CASNDQSYEQYF.

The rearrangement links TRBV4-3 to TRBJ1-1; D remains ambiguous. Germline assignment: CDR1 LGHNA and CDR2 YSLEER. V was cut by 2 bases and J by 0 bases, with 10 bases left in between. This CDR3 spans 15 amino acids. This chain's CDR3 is CASSQQRQVNTEAFF. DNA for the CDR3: TGCGCCAGCAGCCAACAACGACAAGTGAACACTGAAGCTTTCTTT.

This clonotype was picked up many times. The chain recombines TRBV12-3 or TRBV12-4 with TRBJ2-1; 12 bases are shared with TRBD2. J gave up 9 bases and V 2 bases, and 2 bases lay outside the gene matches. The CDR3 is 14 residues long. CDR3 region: CASSLLAGGFEQFF. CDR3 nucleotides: TGTGCCAGCAGTTTACTAGCGGGAGGGTTTGAGCAGTTCTTC.

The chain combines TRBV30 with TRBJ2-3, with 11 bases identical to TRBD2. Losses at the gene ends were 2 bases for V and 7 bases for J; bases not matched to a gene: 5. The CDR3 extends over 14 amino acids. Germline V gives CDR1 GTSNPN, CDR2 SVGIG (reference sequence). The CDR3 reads CAWSPTSGSYTQYF. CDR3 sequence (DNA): TGTGCCTGGAGTCCCACTAGCGGGAGCTATACGCAGTATTTT.

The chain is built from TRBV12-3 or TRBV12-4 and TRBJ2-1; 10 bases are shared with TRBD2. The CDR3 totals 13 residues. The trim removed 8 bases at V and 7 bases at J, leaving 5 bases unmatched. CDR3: CASRAAGGNEQFF. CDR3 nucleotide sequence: TGTGCCAGCCGGGCAGCGGGGGGGAATGAGCAGTTCTTC.

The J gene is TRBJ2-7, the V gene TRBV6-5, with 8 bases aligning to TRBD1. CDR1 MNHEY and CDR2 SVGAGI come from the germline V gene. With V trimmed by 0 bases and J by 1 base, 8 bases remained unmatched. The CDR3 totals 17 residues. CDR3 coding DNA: TGTGCCAGCAGTTACTCGTCCGTACAGGGGGTTTCCTACGAGCAGTACTTC. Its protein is CASSYSSVQGVSYEQYF.

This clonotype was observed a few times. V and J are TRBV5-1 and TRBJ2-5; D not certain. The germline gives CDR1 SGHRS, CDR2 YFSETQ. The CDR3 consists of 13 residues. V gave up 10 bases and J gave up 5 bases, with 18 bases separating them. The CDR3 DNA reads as TGCGCCTCACACGACACGCCCAGGGAGACCCAGTACTTC. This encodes CASHDTPRETQYF.

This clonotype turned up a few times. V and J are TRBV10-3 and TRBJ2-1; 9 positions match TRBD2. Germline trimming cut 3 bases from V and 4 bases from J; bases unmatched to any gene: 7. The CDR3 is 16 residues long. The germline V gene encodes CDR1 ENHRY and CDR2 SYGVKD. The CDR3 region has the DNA TGTGCCATCAGTGACTTAGCGGGAGCCCTATACAATGAGCAGTTCTTC. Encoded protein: CAISDLAGALYNEQFF.

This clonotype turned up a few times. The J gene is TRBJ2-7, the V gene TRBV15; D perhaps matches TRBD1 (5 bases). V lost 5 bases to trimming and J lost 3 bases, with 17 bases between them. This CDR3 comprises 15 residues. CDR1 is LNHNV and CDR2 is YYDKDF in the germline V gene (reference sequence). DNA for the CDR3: TGTGCCACCAGCGAAGGGGTGACGGGTTACTACGAGCAGTACTTC. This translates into CATSEGVTGYYEQYF.

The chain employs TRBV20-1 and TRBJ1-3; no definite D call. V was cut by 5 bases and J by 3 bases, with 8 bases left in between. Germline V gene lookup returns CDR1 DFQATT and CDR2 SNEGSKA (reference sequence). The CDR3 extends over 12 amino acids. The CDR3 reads CSAGRDGNTIYF. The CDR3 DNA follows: TGCAGTGCTGGAAGGGATGGAAACACCATATATTTT.

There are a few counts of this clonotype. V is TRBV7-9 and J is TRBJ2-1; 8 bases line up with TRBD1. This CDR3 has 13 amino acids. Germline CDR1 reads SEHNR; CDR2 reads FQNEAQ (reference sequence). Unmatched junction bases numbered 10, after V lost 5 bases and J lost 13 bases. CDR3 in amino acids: CASSHRDRGPQFF. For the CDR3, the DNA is TGTGCCAGCAGCCACCGTGACAGGGGCCCCCAGTTCTTC.

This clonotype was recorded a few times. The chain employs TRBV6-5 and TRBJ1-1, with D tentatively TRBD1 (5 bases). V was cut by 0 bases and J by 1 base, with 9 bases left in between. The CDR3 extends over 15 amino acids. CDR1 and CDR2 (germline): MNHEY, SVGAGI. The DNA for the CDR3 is TGTGCCAGCAGTTACTCCCAGGGTTCGAACACTGAAGCTTTCTTT. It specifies CASSYSQGSNTEAFF.

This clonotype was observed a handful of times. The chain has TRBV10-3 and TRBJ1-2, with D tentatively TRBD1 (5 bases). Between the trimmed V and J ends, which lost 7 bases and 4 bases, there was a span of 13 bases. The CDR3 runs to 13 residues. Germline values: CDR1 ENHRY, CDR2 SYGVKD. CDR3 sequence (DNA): TGTGCCATCAAGGCAGGGCCCCCCTATGGCTACACCTTC. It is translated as CAIKAGPPYGYTF.